This T cell receptor (beta chain) was recorded in a study of blood T cell repertoires in COVID-19. The wider study: There were acute and convalescent COVID-19 samples, and they came from the United States, Italy and Spain. Sources were T cells, B-cell-depleted T cells, or PBMCs; the material itself was cDNA or gDNA.

Under the authors' procedure: Reference gene primers were amplified, and this amplification served to estimate nucleated cell counts. Assay used: immunoSEQ multiplex PCR; TCRdb lists only in-frame clones, some missing. V and J calls and clone size are copied from that table; D and trimming were computed from the DNA. The sample has about 160,000 clones, approximately 80% seen once. Germline CDR1 and CDR2: SGHTS and YDEGEE. V gave up 3 bases and J gave up 7 bases; unmatched junction bases: 10. The CDR3 extends over 15 amino acids. The source is a woman of 80 years or more with active or convalescent COVID-19. J is TRBJ2-1 and V is TRBV5-8, with 7 bases that match TRBD1. The sample was peripheral blood. CDR3 coding DNA: TGTGCCAGCAGCTGGGAGACAGGGTTTAGGAATGAGCAGTTCTTC. This sequence encodes CASSWETGFRNEQFF.